This TCR beta chain is drawn from a study of blood T cells in healthy people across ages. A second PCR, run for about 6 to 11 cycles, used a sample-barcoded 5' primer plus a J-beta primer mix. One entry per CDR3 protein results from TCRdb running MiXCR on the 5' RACE reads. The table shows about 1.8 million distinct CDR3 sequences, with roughly 52% occurring only once. The clonotype originates from a woman between 35 and 50 years old in good health. The sequencing input was blood.

The CDR3: CSAPGPKAYGYTF. CDR3 nucleotides: TGCAGTGCACCGGGACCAAAAGCCTATGGCTACACCTTC. The chain joins TRBV20-1 to TRBJ1-2, with D possibly being TRBD1 (5 bases). With 6 bases removed from V and 4 bases from J, the gap between germline ends came to 15 bases. The V gene's germline CDR1 is DFQATT and CDR2 SNEGSKA (reference sequence). The CDR3 totals 13 residues.